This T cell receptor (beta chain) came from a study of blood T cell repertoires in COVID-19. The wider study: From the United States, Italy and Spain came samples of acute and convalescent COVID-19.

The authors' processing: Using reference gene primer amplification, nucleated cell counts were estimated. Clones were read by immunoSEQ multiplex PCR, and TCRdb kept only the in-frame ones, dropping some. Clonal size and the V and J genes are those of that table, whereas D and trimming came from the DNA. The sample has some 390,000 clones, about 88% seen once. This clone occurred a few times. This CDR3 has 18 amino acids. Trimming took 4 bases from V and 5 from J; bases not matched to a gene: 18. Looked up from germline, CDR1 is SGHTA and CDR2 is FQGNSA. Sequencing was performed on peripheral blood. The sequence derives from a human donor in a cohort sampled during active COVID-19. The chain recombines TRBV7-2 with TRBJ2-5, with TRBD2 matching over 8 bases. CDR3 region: CASSYNPPLAGGRETQYF. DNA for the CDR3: TGTGCCAGCAGCTACAATCCCCCCTTGGCGGGGGGCCGTGAGACCCAGTACTTC. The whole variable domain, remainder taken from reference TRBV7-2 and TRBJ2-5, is GAGVSQSPSNKVTEKGKDVELRCDPISGHTALYWYRQSLGQGLEFLIYFQGNSAPDKSGLPSDRFSAERTGGSVSTLTIQRTQQEDSAVYLCASSYNPPLAGGRETQYFGPGTRLLVL.